This TCR beta chain was identified during a study of T cell changes during pregnancy in multiple sclerosis. TCRdb keeps only in-frame clones here, not all; method: immunoSEQ multiplex PCR. The table includes 35,000 to 50,000 clones, approximately 87% detected once. The CDR3 contains 15 residues. With 4 bases clipped from V and 6 bases from J, the junction kept 12 bases outside the gene matches. Germline assignment: CDR1 SGHRS and CDR2 YFSETQ. The chain is built from TRBV5-1 and TRBJ1-2, with TRBD1 matching over 7 bases. Material: peripheral blood, obtained in the second trimester of pregnancy. This TCR was recovered from a female donor in good health, enrolled as a control in a pregnancy study. CDR3 DNA sequence: TGCGCCAGCAGCCCGGACAGGTGGGACGAGCATGGCTACACCTTC. Translating it yields CASSPDRWDEHGYTF.